The 32 T cell receptor beta chains below come from one sample, sequenced in a study of graft-versus-host responses after intestinal transplantation. This table comes from immunoSEQ multiplex PCR, and its TCRdb copy is limited to in-frame clones, with some not included. The sample lists some 90,000 clones, roughly 89% seen once, with about 0.3% in the top ten. These TCRs are of unknown antigen specificity. This specimen was unstimulated CD4+ T cells sorted from spleen or lymph node cells, taken before intestinal transplant. The source of these receptors is a human donor who received an intestinal transplant.

The CDR3 spells CASSRDSDETQYF. The CDR3 DNA is TGTGCCAGCAGCCGGGACTCAGACGAGACCCAGTACTTC. The V and J genes are TRBV9 and TRBJ2-5; possible D gene TRBD2, 6 bases. The germline V gene encodes CDR1 SGDLS and CDR2 YYNGEE. V dropped 4 bases and J dropped 5 bases, with 12 bases sitting between them. There are 13 residues in the CDR3.

The rearrangement joins TRBV5-4 to TRBJ2-3; perhaps D is TRBD1 or TRBD2 (5 bases each). V lost 0 bases, J lost 5 bases, and 16 bases lay in between. This CDR3 contains 16 residues. The germline gives CDR1 SGHNT, CDR2 YYREEE (reference sequence). DNA for the CDR3: TGTGCCAGCAGCTTGGTCTGGGGGTCCCAGCAAGATACGCAGTATTTT. It is translated as CASSLVWGSQQDTQYF. The complete variable domain, with remaining parts taken from reference TRBV5-4 and TRBJ2-3, reads ETGVTQSPTHLIKTRGQQVTLRCSSQSGHNTVSWYQQALGQGPQFIFQYYREEENGRGNFPPRFSGLQFPNYSSELNVNALELDDSALYLCASSLVWGSQQDTQYFGPGTRLTVL.

The chain recombines TRBV4-1 with TRBJ2-5; D gene ambiguous. The tail of the sequence fits TRBJ2-7 better, so the J call may be wrong. CDR3 length: 15 amino acids. Germline V lookup: CDR1 MGHRA, CDR2 YSYEKL. CDR3: CASSQDSVVSIEQYF. The CDR3 DNA reads TGCGCCAGCAGCCAAGATTCCGTAGTATCGATCGAGCAGTACTTC.

CDR3 in amino acids: CASSLLAGQFRSNEQFF. In nucleotides, the CDR3 is TGTGCCAGCAGTTTATTGGCAGGACAGTTCCGATCCAATGAGCAGTTCTTC. The chain uses TRBV28 and TRBJ2-1, with a weak D call TRBD1 (6 bases). This CDR3 is 17 amino acids long. Germline V gives CDR1 MDHEN, CDR2 SYDVKM. The V and J ends lost 1 base and 6 bases respectively, with 19 bases between them.

The J gene is TRBJ2-7, the V gene TRBV6-5, with 7 positions matching TRBD2. The CDR3 length is 14 residues. Trimming took 6 bases from V and 5 from J; bases not matched to a gene: 10. The V gene's germline CDR1 is MNHEY and CDR2 SVGAGI. Here the CDR3 reads CASSPARLAHEQYF. CDR3 DNA: TGTGCCAGCAGCCCCGCGAGACTAGCTCACGAGCAGTACTTC.

V gene TRBV7-5 combines with J gene TRBJ2-3; the table's TRBD1 call for D was not verified on the DNA. TRBV7-5 is tagged as a pseudogene. The CDR3 loop spans 16 amino acids. The CDR3: CARSSYDRSSTDTQYF. The CDR3 DNA reads as TGTGCCAGAAGCTCCTACGACAGGTCTAGCACAGATACGCAGTATTTT.

V is TRBV25-1 and J is TRBJ1-1; 7 positions agree with TRBD1. The CDR3 length is 13 residues. Germline values: CDR1 MGHDK, CDR2 SYGVNS. V trimming: 8 bases; J trimming: 0 bases; junction bases outside the gene matches: 3. The CDR3 sequence is CASGDSLNTEAFF. The CDR3 DNA is TGTGCCAGCGGGGACAGCTTGAACACTGAAGCTTTCTTT.

J is TRBJ2-7 and V is TRBV6-1; 8 nucleotides align to TRBD1. V trimming: 9 bases; J trimming: 3 bases; junction bases outside the gene matches: 7. Germline CDR1 MNHNS, CDR2 SASEGT. This CDR3 is 13 amino acids long. In DNA form, the CDR3 reads TGTGCCAGTAGCCGGGACAGGCGCTACGAGCAGTACTTC. Its protein product is CASSRDRRYEQYF.

V is TRBV2 and J is TRBJ2-7, with 9 nucleotides matching TRBD1. Germline lookup yields CDR1 SNHLY and CDR2 FYNNEI. The CDR3 has 14 amino acids. Losses at the gene ends were 6 bases for V and 3 bases for J; bases not matched to a gene: 6. Here the CDR3 DNA reads TGTGCCAGCAGCGGACAGGGGAAAGGCTACGAGCAGTACTTC. It is translated as CASSGQGKGYEQYF.

This sequence joins TRBV18 and TRBJ1-1; perhaps TRBD1 as D (6 bases). Trimming took off 0 bases at V and 4 bases at J, with 12 bases between the two ends. Germline V gene lookup returns CDR1 KGHSH and CDR2 LQKENI. This CDR3 contains 15 residues. The DNA for the CDR3 is TGTGCCAGCTCACCACCGACCGCAGGGGTCACTGAAGCTTTCTTT. It specifies CASSPPTAGVTEAFF.

The table lists this clone with a few counts. V usage is TRBV4-2 and J usage is TRBJ2-2; TRBD2 matches at 7 bases. There are 15 residues in the CDR3. Germline trimming cut 1 base from V and 1 base from J; bases unmatched to any gene: 0. Germline V gives CDR1 LGHNA, CDR2 YNFKEQ. The CDR3 region has the DNA TGTGCCAGCAGCCAAGGCGGGAGGAACACCGGGGAGCTGTTTTTT. This sequence encodes CASSQGGRNTGELFF.

This rearrangement joins TRBV19 to TRBJ1-1; 11 bases line up with TRBD1. J gave up 4 bases and V 6 bases, and 10 bases lay outside the gene matches. Germline loops: CDR1 LNHDA, CDR2 SQIVND (reference sequence). This CDR3 spans 16 amino acids. CDR3 sequence reads: CASRQITGTGGTEAFF. The CDR3 nucleotides read TGTGCCAGTAGACAAATTACCGGGACAGGGGGCACTGAAGCTTTCTTT.

The genes are TRBV28 and TRBJ2-5, with 8 bases lining up with TRBD2. The DNA end favors TRBJ2-7, so the J call may be wrong. CDR3 length: 14 amino acids. Germline loops: CDR1 MDHEN, CDR2 SYDVKM. As DNA, the CDR3 is TGTGCCAGCAGTTTGCCGGGAGGGCCCCACGAGCAGTACTTC. Protein: CASSLPGGPHEQYF.

The chain joins TRBV2 to TRBJ2-1, with 9 bases lining up with TRBD2. Per the germline V gene, CDR1 is SNHLY and CDR2 is FYNNEI. V shed 5 bases, J shed 7 bases, and the junction held 9 bases outside the gene matches. This CDR3 region has 15 residues. The CDR3 reads CASSLGLARLNEQFF. The CDR3 bases are TGTGCCAGCAGTCTGGGACTAGCTAGATTAAATGAGCAGTTCTTC.

As regards this clone: Other nucleotide sequences from this sample produce the same CDR3. CDR3 DNA sequence: TGTGCCAGCAGTGCCCAGGGGAGCTCCTACGAGCAGTACTTC. It codes for CASSAQGSSYEQYF. The chain carries TRBV11-1 and TRBJ2-7; possible D gene TRBD1, 6 bases. V gave up 6 bases and J gave up 0 bases, with 12 bases separating them. The CDR3 is made up of 14 amino acids. The germline V gene encodes CDR1 SGHAT and CDR2 FQDESV (reference sequence).

The chain is built from TRBV6-6 and TRBJ1-4; D is unresolved. Germline values: CDR1 MNHNY, CDR2 SVGAGI (reference sequence). Trimming removed 7 bases from V and 4 bases from J, with 10 bases in between. The CDR3 spans 13 residues. The CDR3 reads CASKRRINEKLFF. The CDR3, as DNA: TGTGCCAGCAAAAGACGGATTAATGAAAAACTGTTTTTT.

The chain uses TRBV6-1 and TRBJ2-3; 8 bases align to TRBD2. Germline assignment: CDR1 MNHNS and CDR2 SASEGT. After removal of 4 bases from V and 3 bases from J, the junction contained 6 bases not matched to a gene. The length of the CDR3 is 15 residues. CDR3 sequence reads: CASSGGRWETDTQYF. The DNA for the CDR3 is TGTGCCAGCAGTGGCGGGAGGTGGGAGACAGATACGCAGTATTTT.

The V and J genes are TRBV2 and TRBJ2-7; 12 bases agree with TRBD2. The CDR3 loop spans 15 amino acids. Trimming cost V 5 bases and J 0 bases; bases outside gene matches: 2. Germline assignment: CDR1 SNHLY and CDR2 FYNNEI. This chain's CDR3 is CASSKTSGSSYEQYF. The CDR3 region has the DNA TGTGCCAGCAGTAAGACTAGCGGGAGCTCCTACGAGCAGTACTTC.

This clone was recorded once. The genes are TRBV4-1 and TRBJ2-7; TRBD1 matches at 7 bases. The germline gives CDR1 MGHRA, CDR2 YSYEKL. The CDR3 consists of 16 residues. Trimming at V came to 2 bases and at J to 2 bases, leaving 9 bases not matched to a gene. Here the CDR3 reads CASSQPTGEKTYEQYF. The CDR3 coding sequence is TGCGCCAGCAGCCAACCTACAGGGGAAAAGACCTACGAGCAGTACTTC.

The chain couples TRBV9 to TRBJ2-3, with TRBD1 identical over 9 bases. V dropped 2 bases and J dropped 0; count of bases not matched to a gene: 10. The germline V gene has CDR1 SGDLS and CDR2 YYNGEE. The CDR3 runs 18 residues. The CDR3 coding sequence is TGTGCCAGCAGCGTTGGACAGGGGCGTCTCTCTAGCACAGATACGCAGTATTTT. The encoded protein is CASSVGQGRLSSTDTQYF.

V usage is TRBV6-1 and J usage is TRBJ1-5, with a weak D call TRBD1 (5 bases). Germline CDR1 reads MNHNS; CDR2 reads SASEGT. CDR3 length equals 13 residues. V gave up 8 bases and J gave up 6 bases, with 14 bases separating them. The CDR3: CASGGARLQPQHF. In nucleotides, the CDR3 is TGTGCCAGCGGCGGGGCCCGACTTCAGCCCCAGCATTTT.

The rearrangement joins TRBV27 to TRBJ1-5, with D hard to call. CDR3 size: 17 residues. Germline loops: CDR1 MNHEY, CDR2 SMNVEV (reference sequence). Trimming cost V 6 bases and J 9 bases, with 27 bases left between them. This chain's CDR3 is CASSSRAFPTKERPQHF. In nucleotides, the CDR3 is TGTGCCAGCAGCTCACGGGCCTTCCCCACAAAGGAAAGGCCCCAGCATTTT.

The chain has TRBV11-2 and TRBJ2-3; D is unresolved. This CDR3 has 13 amino acids. The V gene lost 1 base and the J gene lost 1 base, with 3 bases spanning the gap. Germline V gene data show CDR1 as SGHAT and CDR2 as FQNNGV. CDR3 DNA: TGTGCCAGCAGCTTAGGACGCACAGATACGCAGTATTTT. Protein sequence: CASSLGRTDTQYF.

In nucleotides, the CDR3 is TGCGCCAGCAGTGAGGCGTCCTACACAGATACGCAGTATTTT. Its protein product is CASSEASYTDTQYF. This sequence joins TRBV10-1 and TRBJ2-3; D not certain. Germline V CDR1 and CDR2: WNHNN, SYGVQD (reference sequence). This CDR3 is built from 14 residues. V lost 2 bases to trimming and J lost 2 bases, with 8 bases between them.

The rearrangement uses TRBV6-5 and TRBJ1-1; D not resolved. Trimming took 5 bases from V and 1 from J, leaving 11 bases between them. Germline V gene lookup returns CDR1 MNHEY and CDR2 SVGAGI. This CDR3 is 14 amino acids long. CDR3 in DNA: TGTGCCAGCAGTGAAGAGGTCAGGAACACTGAAGCTTTCTTT. Translating gives CASSEEVRNTEAFF.

The CDR3 spells CASRPGGSSYEQYF. CDR3 in DNA: TGTGCCAGCAGGCCCGGCGGGAGCTCCTACGAGCAGTACTTC. This chain links TRBV28 with TRBJ2-7; 7 bases match TRBD2. Losses at the gene ends were 6 bases for V and 0 bases for J; bases not matched to a gene: 5. The germline gives CDR1 MDHEN, CDR2 SYDVKM. This CDR3 is built from 14 residues. The whole variable domain, remainder taken from reference TRBV28 and TRBJ2-7, is DVKVTQSSRYLVKRTGEKVFLECVQDMDHENMFWYRQDPGLGLRLIYFSYDVKMKEKGDIPEGYSVSREKKERFSLILESASTNQTSMYLCASRPGGSSYEQYFGPGTRLTVT.

The rearrangement links TRBV18 to TRBJ1-2; TRBD1 matches at 12 bases. The CDR3 is made up of 19 amino acids. The V gene end was trimmed by 0 bases and the J gene end by 4 bases; junction bases not matched to a gene: 12. From germline, CDR1 is KGHSH and CDR2 LQKENI. CDR3 sequence reads: CASSPPGAGQGARAYGYTF. DNA for the CDR3: TGTGCCAGCTCACCACCGGGCGCGGGACAGGGGGCGAGAGCCTATGGCTACACCTTC.

To note about this clone: Other DNA sequences in this specimen translate into the identical CDR3. The chain links TRBV7-6 to TRBJ2-2; tentatively, D is TRBD1 (6 bases). CDR1 is SGHVS, CDR2 FNYEAQ, per germline. CDR3 length: 16 residues. Trimming pared 2 bases from V and 4 bases from J, leaving 14 bases between. CDR3 region: CASSLTQGGGTGELFF. CDR3 coding DNA: TGTGCCAGCAGCTTAACACAGGGCGGTGGCACCGGGGAGCTGTTTTTT.

The rearrangement links TRBV9 to TRBJ2-7; TRBD1 agrees at 9 bases. The CDR3 loop spans 16 amino acids. With 0 bases clipped from V and 5 bases from J, the junction kept 9 bases outside the gene matches. Germline V gene sequence: CDR1 SGDLS, CDR2 YYNGEE. Here the CDR3 reads CASSVATGTGFHEQYF. The CDR3 DNA follows: TGTGCCAGCAGCGTAGCTACCGGGACAGGGTTCCACGAGCAGTACTTC.

The gene calls are TRBV19 and TRBJ1-2; the D gene is possibly TRBD1 (6 bases). Between the trimmed V and J ends, which lost 7 bases and 2 bases, there was a span of 20 bases. The CDR3 contains 16 residues. Germline CDR1 and CDR2: LNHDA and SQIVND (reference sequence). The CDR3 sequence: CASTPQAQGRNYGYTF. The CDR3, as DNA: TGTGCCAGTACTCCCCAGGCGCAGGGGCGAAACTATGGCTACACCTTC.

The count of this clone is one. The chain carries TRBV30 and TRBJ1-2, with D tentatively TRBD1 (5 bases). CDR3 size: 15 residues. Germline values: CDR1 GTSNPN, CDR2 SVGIG (reference sequence). The germline V and J ends were trimmed by 1 base and 7 bases, with 19 bases remaining between them. CDR3 in amino acids: CAWSDHGGPTGGYTF. Written as DNA, the CDR3 is TGTGCCTGGAGTGACCATGGGGGACCCACGGGTGGCTACACCTTC.

V is TRBV7-8 and J is TRBJ2-7; weak D call: TRBD1 (6 bases). The CDR3 contains 13 residues. The germline CDR1 and CDR2 sequences are SGHVS and FQNEAQ. The V end lost 7 bases, the J end lost 3 bases, and 13 bases lay between the germline ends. The DNA for the CDR3 is TGTGCCAGCACCTTCGACAGGAGCTACGAGCAGTACTTC. Encoded protein: CASTFDRSYEQYF.